This paragraph covers one T cell receptor (beta chain) sequence. These data are taken from a study of blood T cell repertoires in COVID-19. Study as a whole: T cells, B-cell-depleted T cells, or PBMCs provided the cDNA or gDNA that served as material.

Germline values: CDR1 SGDLS, CDR2 YYNGEE. The CDR3 is made up of 15 amino acids. V lost 3 bases, J lost 6 bases, and 19 bases lay in between. Per the original methods: Counts of nucleated cells, estimated from reference gene primer amplification, were obtained. Produced via immunoSEQ multiplex PCR; TCRdb's table is partial and in-frame only. The V and J calls and clone size are taken from that table; D and trimming were inferred from the DNA. Of approximately 120,000 clones detected, 86% appear once; the ten largest clones hold about 5.4%. This clonotype was sampled from a human donor in a cohort sampled during active COVID-19. The gene calls are TRBV9 and TRBJ2-7; TRBD1 might be the D (6 bases). Sequenced sample: peripheral blood. The CDR3 sequence: CASSADHKQGSEQYF. CDR3 DNA sequence: TGTGCCAGCAGCGCCGACCATAAACAGGGCAGCGAGCAGTACTTC.